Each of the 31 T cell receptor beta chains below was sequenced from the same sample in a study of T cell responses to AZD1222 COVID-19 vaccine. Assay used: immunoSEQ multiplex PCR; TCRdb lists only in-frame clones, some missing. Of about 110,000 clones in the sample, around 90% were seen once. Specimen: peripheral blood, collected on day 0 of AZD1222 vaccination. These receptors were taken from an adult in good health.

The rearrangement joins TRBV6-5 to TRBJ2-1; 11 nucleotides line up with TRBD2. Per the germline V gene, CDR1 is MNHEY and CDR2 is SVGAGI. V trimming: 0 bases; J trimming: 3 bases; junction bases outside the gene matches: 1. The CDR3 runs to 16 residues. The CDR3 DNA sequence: TGTGCCAGCAGTTACTCGACTAGCGGGATCTACAATGAGCAGTTCTTC. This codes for CASSYSTSGIYNEQFF.

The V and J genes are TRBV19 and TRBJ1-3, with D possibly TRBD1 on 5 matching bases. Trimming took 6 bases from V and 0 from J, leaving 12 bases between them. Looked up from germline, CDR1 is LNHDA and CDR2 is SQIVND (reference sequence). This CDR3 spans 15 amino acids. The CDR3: CASRIDSNSGNTIYF. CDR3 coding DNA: TGTGCCAGTAGAATCGACAGCAACTCTGGAAACACCATATATTTT.

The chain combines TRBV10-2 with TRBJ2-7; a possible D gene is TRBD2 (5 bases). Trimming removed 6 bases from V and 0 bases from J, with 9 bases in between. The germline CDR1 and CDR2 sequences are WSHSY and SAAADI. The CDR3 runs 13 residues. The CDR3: CASREVRSYEQYF. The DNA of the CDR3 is TGCGCCAGCAGGGAGGTACGCTCCTACGAGCAGTACTTC.

The CDR3 nucleotides are TGTGCCAGCAGCCCTGGACTAGCGGGAGTTAGCGGGGAGCTGTTTTTT. This encodes CASSPGLAGVSGELFF. The V gene is TRBV5-4, the J gene TRBJ2-2; 13 bases map to TRBD2. Trimming removed 4 bases from V and 7 bases from J; junction bases left unmatched: 7. This CDR3 spans 16 amino acids. The germline gives CDR1 SGHNT, CDR2 YYREEE (reference sequence).

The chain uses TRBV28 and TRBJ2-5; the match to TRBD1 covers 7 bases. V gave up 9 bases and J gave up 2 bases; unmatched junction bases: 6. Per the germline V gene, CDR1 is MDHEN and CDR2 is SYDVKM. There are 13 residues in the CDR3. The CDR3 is CASNVDRQETQYF. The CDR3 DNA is TGTGCCAGTAACGTGGACAGGCAAGAGACCCAGTACTTC. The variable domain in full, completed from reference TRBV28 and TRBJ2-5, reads DVKVTQSSRYLVKRTGEKVFLECVQDMDHENMFWYRQDPGLGLRLIYFSYDVKMKEKGDIPEGYSVSREKKERFSLILESASTNQTSMYLCASNVDRQETQYFGPGTRLLVL.

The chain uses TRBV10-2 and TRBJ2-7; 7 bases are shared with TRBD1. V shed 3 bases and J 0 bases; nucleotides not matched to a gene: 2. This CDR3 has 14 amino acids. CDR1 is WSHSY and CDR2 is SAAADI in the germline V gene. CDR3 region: CASSERDSSYEQYF. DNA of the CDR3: TGCGCCAGCAGTGAACGGGACAGCTCCTACGAGCAGTACTTC.

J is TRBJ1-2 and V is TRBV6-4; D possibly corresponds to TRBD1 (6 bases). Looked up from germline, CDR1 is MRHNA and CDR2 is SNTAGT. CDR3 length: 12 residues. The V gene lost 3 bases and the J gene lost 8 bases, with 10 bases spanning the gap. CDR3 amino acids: CASSEGAHGYTF. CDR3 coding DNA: TGTGCCAGCAGTGAGGGGGCGCACGGCTACACCTTC.

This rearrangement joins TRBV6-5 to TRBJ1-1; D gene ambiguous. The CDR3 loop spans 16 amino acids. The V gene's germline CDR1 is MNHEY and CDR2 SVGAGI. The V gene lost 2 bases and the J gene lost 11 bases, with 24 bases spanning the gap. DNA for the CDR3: TGTGCCAGCAGTTACGCTTCTTTTCCGGCTGTCGTGAGGGCTTTCTTT. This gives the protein CASSYASFPAVVRAFF.

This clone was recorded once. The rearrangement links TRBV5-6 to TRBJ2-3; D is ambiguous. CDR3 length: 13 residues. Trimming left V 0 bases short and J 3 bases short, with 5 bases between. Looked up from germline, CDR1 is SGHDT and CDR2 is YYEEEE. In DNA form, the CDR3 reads TGTGCCAGCAGCTTGGGGCTAACAGATACGCAGTATTTT. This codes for CASSLGLTDTQYF.

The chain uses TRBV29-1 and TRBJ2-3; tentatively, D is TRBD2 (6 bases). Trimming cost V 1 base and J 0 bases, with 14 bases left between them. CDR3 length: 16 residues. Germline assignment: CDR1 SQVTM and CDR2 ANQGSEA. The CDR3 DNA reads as TGCAGCGTTGAAGGGGTAGCGGATCTTAGCACAGATACGCAGTATTTT. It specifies CSVEGVADLSTDTQYF.

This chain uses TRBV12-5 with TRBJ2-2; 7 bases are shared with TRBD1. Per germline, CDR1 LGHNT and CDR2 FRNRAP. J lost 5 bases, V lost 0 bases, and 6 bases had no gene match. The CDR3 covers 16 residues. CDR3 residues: CASGLVTTGATGELFF. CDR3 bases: TGTGCTAGTGGTTTGGTAACCACAGGGGCAACCGGGGAGCTGTTTTTT.

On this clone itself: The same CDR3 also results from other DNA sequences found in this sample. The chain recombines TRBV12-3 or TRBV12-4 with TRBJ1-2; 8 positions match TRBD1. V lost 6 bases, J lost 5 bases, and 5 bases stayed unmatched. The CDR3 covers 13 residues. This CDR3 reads CASSFTGGYGYTF. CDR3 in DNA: TGTGCCAGCAGCTTTACAGGGGGATATGGCTACACCTTC.

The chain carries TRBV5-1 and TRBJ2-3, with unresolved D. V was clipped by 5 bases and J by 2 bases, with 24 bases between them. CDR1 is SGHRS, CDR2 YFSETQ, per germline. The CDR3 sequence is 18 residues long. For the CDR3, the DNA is TGCGCCAGCAGACAAGCTGAGAGACCGATTTACTTCACAGATACGCAGTATTTT. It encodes CASRQAERPIYFTDTQYF. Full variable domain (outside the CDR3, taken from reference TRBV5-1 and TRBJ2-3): KAGVTQTPRYLIKTRGQQVTLSCSPISGHRSVSWYQQTPGQGLQFLFEYFSETQRNKGNFPGRFSGRQFSNSRSEMNVSTLELGDSALYLCASRQAERPIYFTDTQYFGPGTRLTVL.

The CDR3 region is CASSSRQVSRYEQYF. In DNA form, the CDR3 reads TGTGCCAGTAGTTCCCGACAGGTCTCTCGGTACGAGCAGTACTTC. The chain recombines TRBV19 with TRBJ2-7, with a tentative D call TRBD1 (6 bases). The CDR3 runs 15 residues. From germline, CDR1 is LNHDA and CDR2 SQIVND (reference sequence). The V and J ends lost 5 bases and 4 bases respectively, with 18 bases between them. Complete variable domain (other parts from reference TRBV19 and TRBJ2-7): DGGITQSPKYLFRKEGQNVTLSCEQNLNHDAMYWYRQDPGQGLRLIYYSQIVNDFQKGDIAEGYSVSREKKESFPLTVTSAQKNPTAFYLCASSSRQVSRYEQYFGPGTRLTVT.

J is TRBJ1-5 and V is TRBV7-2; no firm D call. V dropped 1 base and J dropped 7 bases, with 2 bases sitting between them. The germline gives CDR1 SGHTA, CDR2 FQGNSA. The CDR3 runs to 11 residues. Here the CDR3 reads CASSLGQPQHF. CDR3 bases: TGTGCCAGCAGCTTAGGGCAGCCCCAGCATTTT. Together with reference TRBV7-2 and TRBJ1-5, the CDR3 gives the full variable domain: GAGVSQSPSNKVTEKGKDVELRCDPISGHTALYWYRQSLGQGLEFLIYFQGNSAPDKSGLPSDRFSAERTGGSVSTLTIQRTQQEDSAVYLCASSLGQPQHFGDGTRLSIL.

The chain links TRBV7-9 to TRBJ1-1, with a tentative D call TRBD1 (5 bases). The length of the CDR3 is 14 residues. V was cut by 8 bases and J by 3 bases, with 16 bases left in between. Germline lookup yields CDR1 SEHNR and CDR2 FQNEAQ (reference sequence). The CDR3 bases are TGTGCCAGCTATGGGGGAGGGGTCGACACTGAAGCTTTCTTT. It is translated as CASYGGGVDTEAFF.

The DNA of the CDR3 is TGCAGTGCTAGTCCCCTGGGGACAGGGAACTCACCCCTCCACTTT. It translates to CSASPLGTGNSPLHF. The chain uses TRBV20-1 and TRBJ1-6; TRBD1 agrees at 9 bases. The germline gives CDR1 DFQATT, CDR2 SNEGSKA (reference sequence). The CDR3 totals 15 residues. The V segment lost 3 bases and the J segment 10 bases; nucleotides outside the gene matches: 10.

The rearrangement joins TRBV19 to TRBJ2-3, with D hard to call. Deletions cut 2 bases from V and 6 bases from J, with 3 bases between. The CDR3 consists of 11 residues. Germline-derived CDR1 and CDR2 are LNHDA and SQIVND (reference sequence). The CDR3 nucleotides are TGTGCCAGTAGTATACGTGATACGCAGTATTTT. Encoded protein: CASSIRDTQYF.

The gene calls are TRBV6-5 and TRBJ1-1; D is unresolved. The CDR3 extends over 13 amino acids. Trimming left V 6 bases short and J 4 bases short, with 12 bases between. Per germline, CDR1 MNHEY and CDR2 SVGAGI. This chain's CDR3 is CASRQQVGTEAFF. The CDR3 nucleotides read TGTGCCAGCAGACAGCAAGTGGGCACTGAAGCTTTCTTT.

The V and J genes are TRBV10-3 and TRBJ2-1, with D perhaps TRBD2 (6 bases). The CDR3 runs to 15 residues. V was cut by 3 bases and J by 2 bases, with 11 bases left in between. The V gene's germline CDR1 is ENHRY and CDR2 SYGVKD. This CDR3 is CAISDSGSPYNEQFF. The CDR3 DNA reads TGTGCCATCAGTGACAGCGGGTCGCCCTACAATGAGCAGTTCTTC.

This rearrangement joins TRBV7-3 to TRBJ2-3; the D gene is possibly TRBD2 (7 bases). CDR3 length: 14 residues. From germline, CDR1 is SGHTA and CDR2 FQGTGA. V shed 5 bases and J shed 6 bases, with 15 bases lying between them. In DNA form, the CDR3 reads TGTGCCAGCAGCCCGCTAGGGGGGGGCGATACGCAGTATTTT. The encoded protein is CASSPLGGGDTQYF.

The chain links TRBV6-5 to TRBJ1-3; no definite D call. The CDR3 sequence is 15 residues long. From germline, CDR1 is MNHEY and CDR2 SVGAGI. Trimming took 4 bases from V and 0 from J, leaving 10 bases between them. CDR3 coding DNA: TGTGCCAGCAGTTCCGGACGGAGCTCTGGAAACACCATATATTTT. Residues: CASSSGRSSGNTIYF.

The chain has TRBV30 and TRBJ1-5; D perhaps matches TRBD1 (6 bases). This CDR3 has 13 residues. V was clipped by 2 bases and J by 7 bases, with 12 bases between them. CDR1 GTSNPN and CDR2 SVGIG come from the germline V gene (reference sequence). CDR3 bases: TGTGCCTGGAGTACACAAGGGGGACAGCCCCAGCATTTT. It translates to CAWSTQGGQPQHF.

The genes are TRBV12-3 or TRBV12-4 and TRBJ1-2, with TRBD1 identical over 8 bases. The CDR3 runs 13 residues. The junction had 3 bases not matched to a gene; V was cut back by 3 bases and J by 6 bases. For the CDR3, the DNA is TGTGCCAGCAGTTTCGACAGGGGACATGGCTACACCTTC. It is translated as CASSFDRGHGYTF.

CDR3 residues: CASSLGSGSGEETQYF. As DNA, the CDR3 is TGTGCCAGCAGCTTGGGTTCGGGGTCGGGGGAAGAGACCCAGTACTTC. The chain combines TRBV11-3 with TRBJ2-5, with D possibly TRBD2 on 6 matching bases. The CDR3 consists of 16 residues. The germline V gene encodes CDR1 SGHNT and CDR2 YENEEA. Trimming left V 3 bases short and J 3 bases short, with 17 bases between.

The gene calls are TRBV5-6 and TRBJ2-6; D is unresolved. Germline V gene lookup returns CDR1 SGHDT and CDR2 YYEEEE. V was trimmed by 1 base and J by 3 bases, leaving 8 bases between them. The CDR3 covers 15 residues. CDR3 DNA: TGTGCCAGCAGCTTGAATCGGATTGGGGCCAACGTCCTGACTTTC. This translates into CASSLNRIGANVLTF.

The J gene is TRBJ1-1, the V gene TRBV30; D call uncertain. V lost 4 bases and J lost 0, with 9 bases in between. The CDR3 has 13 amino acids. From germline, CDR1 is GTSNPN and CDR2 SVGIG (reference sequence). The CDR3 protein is CAWTAQLNTEAFF. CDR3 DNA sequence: TGTGCCTGGACTGCACAGCTGAACACTGAAGCTTTCTTT.

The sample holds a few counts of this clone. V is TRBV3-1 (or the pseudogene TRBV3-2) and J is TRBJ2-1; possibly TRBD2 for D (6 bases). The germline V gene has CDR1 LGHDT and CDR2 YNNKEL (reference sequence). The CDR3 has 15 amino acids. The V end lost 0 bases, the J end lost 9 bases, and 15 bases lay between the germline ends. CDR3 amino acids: CASSQDPGARGEQFF. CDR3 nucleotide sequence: TGTGCCAGCAGCCAAGATCCGGGAGCCCGCGGTGAGCAGTTCTTC.

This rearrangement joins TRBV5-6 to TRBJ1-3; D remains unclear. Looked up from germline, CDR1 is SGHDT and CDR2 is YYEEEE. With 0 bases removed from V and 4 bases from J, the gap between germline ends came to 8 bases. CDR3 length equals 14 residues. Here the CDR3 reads CASSLASGGNTIYF. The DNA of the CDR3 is TGTGCCAGCAGCTTGGCCTCTGGGGGAAACACCATATATTTT.

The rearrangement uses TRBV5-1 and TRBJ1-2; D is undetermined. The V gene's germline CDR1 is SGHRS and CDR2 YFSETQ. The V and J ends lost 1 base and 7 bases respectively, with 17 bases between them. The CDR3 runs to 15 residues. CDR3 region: CASSLPLADFSGYTF. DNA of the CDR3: TGCGCCAGCAGCTTGCCCCTCGCCGACTTTAGTGGCTACACCTTC.

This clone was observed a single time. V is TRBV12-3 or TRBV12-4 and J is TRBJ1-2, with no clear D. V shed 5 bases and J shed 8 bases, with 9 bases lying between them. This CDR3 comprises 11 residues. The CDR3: CASSRGSGYTF. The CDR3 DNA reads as TGTGCCAGCAGTCGTGGCTCCGGCTACACCTTC.